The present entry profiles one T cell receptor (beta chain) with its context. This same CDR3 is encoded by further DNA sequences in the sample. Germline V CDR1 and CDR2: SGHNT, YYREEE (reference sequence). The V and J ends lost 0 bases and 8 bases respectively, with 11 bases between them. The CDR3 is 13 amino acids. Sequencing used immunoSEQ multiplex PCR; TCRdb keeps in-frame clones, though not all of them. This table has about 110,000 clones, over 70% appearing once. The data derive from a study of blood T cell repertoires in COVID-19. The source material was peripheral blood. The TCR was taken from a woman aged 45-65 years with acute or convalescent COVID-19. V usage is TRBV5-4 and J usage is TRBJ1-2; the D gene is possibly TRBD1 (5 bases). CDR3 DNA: TGTGCCAGCAGCTTGGACAGGATCGGCGGCTACACCTTC. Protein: CASSLDRIGGYTF. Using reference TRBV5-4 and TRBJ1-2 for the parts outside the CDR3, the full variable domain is ETGVTQSPTHLIKTRGQQVTLRCSSQSGHNTVSWYQQALGQGPQFIFQYYREEENGRGNFPPRFSGLQFPNYSSELNVNALELDDSALYLCASSLDRIGGYTFGSGTRLTVV.